Detailed here is one TCR beta chain. The antigen is not known. Those CD8+ T cells considered naive were CD45RO-CCR7+CD27+CD95-. This CDR3 has 13 residues. Germline V gene sequence: CDR1 SQVTM, CDR2 ANQGSEA. The authors prepared UMI-labeled TRB cDNA libraries by 5' RACE. TCRdb reworked the 5' RACE reads into one entry per CDR3 protein, no DNA. The specimen's table records around 50,000 distinct CDR3 sequences. This record belongs to a study of CXCR3-negative and CXCR3-positive naive CD8 T cells. Study as a whole: Sequencing gave 120 million to 150 million TRB reads overall, about 1.5 +/- 0.3 million per library. Whole-study findings and limits: TRBV-TRBJ usage was alike in naive CXCR3-negative and CXCR3-positive cells but differed in memory cells. Comparably high diversity marked both naive subsets, whereas memory CD8+ cells had much lower diversity.

The V gene is TRBV29-1, the J gene TRBJ1-1; TCRdb picks TRBD1, but there is no DNA to check that call. Sample: naive CXCR3- CD8+ T cells from blood. The subset was: CD45RO-CCR7+CD27+CD95- naive CD8+ T cells lacking CXCR3 (TNR3-). This clonotype originated in a human donor in good health. Some clones in this sample may be carry-over from other donors' samples. The CDR3 protein is CSVAVGGHTEAFF.